A selection of T cell receptor beta chains follows, all from one sample in a study of blood T cell repertoires in COVID-19. Sequenced by immunoSEQ multiplex PCR; TCRdb stores in-frame clones only, minus some. The table has approximately 80,000 clones, around 90% seen once. The sample consisted of peripheral blood. The receptors were sampled from a woman aged 50 to 60 in a cohort sampled during active COVID-19. Each CDR3 is given with its conserved first and last residue. The order of the fields is clone size, D gene, V gene, J gene, CDR3 protein, CDR3 DNA. D genes are given only for firm matches. Not every row has a clone size; where given, it reads once, few, many or a size class.

>.|TRBD2|TRBV5-1|TRBJ2-1
CASSSGTSVNNEQFF
TGCGCCAGCAGCTCCGGGACTAGCGTAAACAATGAGCAGTTCTTC
>.|TRBD1|TRBV28|TRBJ1-5
CASSKSNRGLGNQPQHF
TGTGCCAGCAGTAAATCCAACAGGGGGCTAGGCAATCAGCCCCAGCATTTT
>.|TRBD2|TRBV5-1|TRBJ2-3
CASSYRTSGSGDTQYF
TGCGCCAGCAGCTACCGGACTAGCGGGAGCGGGGATACGCAGTATTTT
>.|.|TRBV10-1|TRBJ2-7
CASRGGLSTYEQYF
TGCGCCAGCAGGGGGGGGCTGAGTACCTACGAGCAGTACTTC
>.|TRBD1|TRBV28|TRBJ2-5
CASSLTGVRETQYF
TGTGCCAGCAGTTTAACAGGGGTAAGGGAGACCCAGTACTTC
>.|.|TRBV12-3/TRBV12-4|TRBJ2-7
CASRLAYEQYF
TGTGCCAGCAGGCTAGCCTACGAGCAGTACTTC
>.|.|TRBV4-1|TRBJ2-7
CASSQDRWGGTPGEQYF
TGCGCCAGCAGCCAAGATCGGTGGGGCGGCACCCCCGGCGAGCAGTACTTC
>.|.|TRBV5-1|TRBJ1-4
CASSLGQSNEKLFF
TGCGCCAGCAGCTTGGGTCAGTCTAATGAAAAACTGTTTTTT
>.|TRBD1|TRBV28|TRBJ1-6
CASSFSGAGGDGSPLHF
TGTGCCAGCAGTTTTAGCGGGGCAGGGGGAGACGGGTCACCCCTCCACTTT
>.|TRBD2|TRBV7-2|TRBJ2-7
CASSLGGRGMGYEQYF
TGTGCCAGCAGCTTAGGCGGGAGGGGAATGGGATACGAGCAGTACTTC
>.|.|TRBV28|TRBJ2-2
CAGSGNPNTGELFF
TGTGCCGGGTCGGGGAACCCGAACACCGGGGAGCTGTTTTTT
>.|TRBD2|TRBV9|TRBJ2-1
CASSFTGLAGGNNEQFF
TGTGCCAGCAGCTTCACGGGACTAGCGGGAGGCAACAATGAGCAGTTCTTC
>.|.|TRBV30|TRBJ2-7
CAWSVQSGHKQYF
TGTGCCTGGAGTGTACAATCAGGACACAAGCAGTACTTC
>few|TRBD1|TRBV18|TRBJ2-3
CASSPPGQGVDTQYF
TGTGCCAGCTCACCACCGGGACAGGGGGTGGATACGCAGTATTTT
>.|TRBD1|TRBV28|TRBJ2-5
CATGGWKETQYF
TGTGCCACAGGGGGCTGGAAAGAGACCCAGTACTTC
>.|.|TRBV14|TRBJ2-5
CASSPDRQETQYF
TGTGCCAGCAGCCCCGACCGACAGGAGACCCAGTACTTC
>.|.|TRBV7-6|TRBJ2-7
CASSFRGGGSYEQYF
TGTGCCAGCAGCTTTAGGGGGGGAGGATCCTACGAGCAGTACTTC
>few|.|TRBV3-1/TRBV3-2|TRBJ2-7
CASSTPGSLESYEQYF
TGTGCCAGCAGCACACCGGGGTCTTTGGAATCCTACGAGCAGTACTTC
>.|.|TRBV29-1|TRBJ1-1
CSVEGQLNTEAFF
TGCAGCGTTGAGGGCCAGTTGAACACTGAAGCTTTCTTT
>once|TRBD1|TRBV13|TRBJ1-1
CASSFIPGQGMEDTEAFF
TGTGCCAGCAGCTTTATACCGGGACAGGGGATGGAGGACACTGAAGCTTTCTTT
>few|TRBD2|TRBV7-9|TRBJ2-1
CASSPATGTTYNEQFF
TGTGCCAGCAGCCCTGCGACGGGGACTACCTACAATGAGCAGTTCTTC
>.|.|TRBV19|TRBJ1-5
CASRLQANQPQHF
TGTGCCAGTAGACTACAGGCTAATCAGCCCCAGCATTTT
>.|.|TRBV24-1|TRBJ2-2
CATPEGGASGELFF
TGTGCCACTCCGGAGGGCGGGGCCTCCGGGGAGCTGTTTTTT
>.|.|TRBV5-4|TRBJ1-2
CASSLGEGYGYTF
TGTGCCAGCAGCTTGGGAGAGGGCTATGGCTACACCTTC
>.|TRBD1|TRBV27|TRBJ2-7
CASSLKGQGSYEQYF
TGTGCCAGCAGTTTAAAGGGACAGGGGTCCTACGAGCAGTACTTC
>.|TRBD2|TRBV5-6|TRBJ2-5
CASSLAGVIETQYF
TGTGCCAGCAGCTTAGCGGGAGTCATAGAGACCCAGTACTTC
>once|.|TRBV28|TRBJ1-2
CASQQGVGGYTF
TGTGCCAGCCAACAGGGAGTAGGGGGCTACACCTTC
>.|.|TRBV28|TRBJ2-6
CASSIRPLSGSGANVLTF
TGTGCCAGCAGTATTAGGCCCCTTTCGGGTTCTGGGGCCAACGTCCTGACTTTC
>.|.|TRBV29-1|TRBJ2-7
CSVADSYEQYF
TGCAGCGTGGCGGACAGTTACGAGCAGTACTTC
>.|.|TRBV6-5|TRBJ1-4
CASSSGRIGEKLFF
TGTGCCAGCAGTTCGGGGAGAATAGGTGAAAAACTGTTTTTT
>.|.|TRBV2|TRBJ2-2
CASRAGNANTGELFF
TGTGCCAGCCGTGCGGGGAACGCGAACACCGGGGAGCTGTTTTTT
>once|.|TRBV4-1|TRBJ2-5
CASSQGAPRQGGETQYF
TGCGCCAGCAGCCAAGGGGCCCCCCGGCAGGGTGGAGAGACCCAGTACTTC
>.|.|TRBV11-2|TRBJ2-5
CASSLQALETQYF
TGTGCCAGCAGCCTCCAAGCCTTAGAGACCCAGTACTTC
>once|.|TRBV3-1/TRBV3-2|TRBJ1-2
CASSQWGLANYGYTF
TGTGCCAGCAGCCAATGGGGGCTGGCTAACTATGGCTACACCTTC
>.|TRBD2|TRBV2|TRBJ2-3
CATQPGLGQDTQYF
TGTGCCACCCAACCGGGACTAGGACAAGATACGCAGTATTTT
>.|.|TRBV19|TRBJ2-5
CASSMHLQETQYF
TGTGCCAGTAGTATGCACTTACAAGAGACCCAGTACTTC
>.|TRBD2|TRBV27|TRBJ2-2
CASRGGNANTGELFF
TGTGCCAGCAGGGGGGGGAACGCGAACACCGGGGAGCTGTTTTTT
>.|.|TRBV30|TRBJ2-4
CAWSRTVAKNIQYF
TGTGCCTGGAGCCGAACGGTAGCCAAAAACATTCAGTACTTC
>.|.|TRBV10-2|TRBJ1-2
CASTLTPNYGYTF
TGCGCCAGCACTCTGACACCGAACTATGGCTACACCTTC
>.|.|TRBV27|TRBJ2-5
CASSPDRKETQYF
TGTGCCAGCAGCCCAGACAGGAAAGAGACCCAGTACTTC
>.|TRBD2|TRBV4-2|TRBJ2-2
CASTGAGSRTGELFF
TGTGCCAGCACCGGAGCGGGATCGAGGACCGGGGAGCTGTTTTTT
>.|TRBD2|TRBV18|TRBJ2-7
CASSPGLAGVLEEQYF
TGTGCCAGCTCCCCGGGACTAGCGGGAGTTCTCGAGGAGCAGTACTTC
>.|TRBD1|TRBV6-5|TRBJ1-4
CASSYSLVQGNEKLFF
TGTGCCAGCAGTTACTCGTTGGTACAGGGGAATGAAAAACTGTTTTTT
>.|TRBD1|TRBV7-3|TRBJ1-2
CASSLGPGQGDGYTF
TGTGCCAGCAGCTTAGGACCGGGACAGGGGGATGGCTACACCTTC
>.|.|TRBV20-1|TRBJ2-7
CSASPRGGQYF
TGCAGTGCTAGCCCCAGGGGCGGGCAGTACTTC
>.|TRBD2|TRBV7-2|TRBJ2-4
CASSLYLAGDGVIQYF
TGTGCCAGCAGCTTGTACCTAGCGGGAGACGGGGTCATTCAGTACTTC
>.|.|TRBV18|TRBJ2-2
CASSQLTGPKELFF
TGTGCCAGCTCACAGTTGACAGGCCCCAAGGAGCTGTTTTTT
>few|TRBD1|TRBV12-3/TRBV12-4|TRBJ1-2
CASSGQGARGYTF
TGTGCCAGCAGTGGACAGGGGGCACGAGGCTACACCTTC
>.|TRBD1|TRBV5-1|TRBJ2-4
CASSLEGQGAGIQYF
TGCGCCAGCAGCTTGGAGGGACAGGGGGCTGGGATTCAGTACTTC
>.|TRBD2|TRBV28|TRBJ2-7
CASSLWTSGRSYEQYF
TGTGCCAGCAGTTTATGGACTAGCGGGAGAAGCTACGAGCAGTACTTC
>.|.|TRBV3-1/TRBV3-2|TRBJ1-1
CASSQEGWFTEAFF
TGTGCCAGCAGCCAGGAGGGGTGGTTCACTGAAGCTTTCTTT
>.|TRBD1|TRBV6-5|TRBJ1-1
CASSRTGGTEAFF
TGTGCCAGCAGCCGGACAGGGGGAACTGAAGCTTTCTTT
>once|TRBD1|TRBV11-2|TRBJ2-7
CASSQGQGRDEQYF
TGTGCCAGCAGCCAAGGACAGGGGCGGGACGAGCAGTACTTC
>.|TRBD1|TRBV28|TRBJ2-1
CASSRTGLNEQFF
TGTGCCAGCAGTAGGACAGGGTTAAATGAGCAGTTCTTC
>.|TRBD1|TRBV7-9|TRBJ1-5
CASSRDSSNQPQHF
TGTGCCAGCAGCCGGGACAGTTCGAATCAGCCCCAGCATTTT
>.|TRBD1|TRBV28|TRBJ1-1
CASSLPDRVATEAFF
TGTGCCAGCAGTTTACCCGACAGGGTGGCCACTGAAGCTTTCTTT
>.|TRBD2|TRBV4-2|TRBJ2-3
CASSQEWGTSGTDTQYF
TGTGCCAGCAGCCAAGAGTGGGGGACTAGCGGCACAGATACGCAGTATTTT